This TCR beta chain emerged from a study of T cells in Graves' hyperthyroidism and ophthalmopathy. This clonotype showed up many times. Researchers took RNA transcripts and amplified the TCR beta CDR3 regions from them. The TCR CDR3 first-round RT-PCR relied on the HTBI primer set. TCRdb itself ran the multiplex PCR reads through MiXCR, one entry per CDR3 protein. Among around 690,000 distinct CDR3 sequences listed, roughly 17% were seen once. Germline lookup yields CDR1 DFQATT and CDR2 SNEGSKA (reference sequence). The V end was cut by 7 bases, the J end by 1 base, with 13 bases between. This CDR3 has 13 residues.

The chain joins TRBV20-1 to TRBJ2-5; D remains ambiguous. The sequenced material came from blood. The sequence was collected from a man over 45 with Graves' hyperthyroidism. The DNA of the CDR3 is TGCAGTGTTCTCGCGACCCCCCAAGAGACCCAGTACTTC. As protein: CSVLATPQETQYF.